Sequencing of this T cell receptor beta chain was carried out in a study of siplizumab effects on memory and regulatory T cells. The study's findings and limits: Some alloreactive sequences were traceable to unstimulated CD4+ memory cells, and siplizumab significantly reduced them. In unstimulated cells, naive T cells appeared more diverse than memory T cells and seemed major alloresponse contributors.

TCRdb keeps only in-frame clones here, not all; method: immunoSEQ multiplex PCR. The sample carries 90,000 to 150,000 clones, 80% to 95% recorded once. For this clone: The antigen is not known.

CDR3 length: 16 residues. V was shortened by 0 bases and J by 1 base, with 9 bases between the two germline ends. CDR1 is SGHNT and CDR2 is YENEEA in the germline V gene. The rearrangement uses TRBV11-3 and TRBJ2-2, with D possibly being TRBD1 (5 bases). The TCR sequence derives from a human donor in good health. The material sequenced was non-Treg CD4+ T cells sorted from blood. CDR3 protein: CASSLESRVNTGELFF. The CDR3, as DNA: TGTGCCAGCAGCTTAGAGTCCAGGGTGAACACCGGGGAGCTGTTTTTT.